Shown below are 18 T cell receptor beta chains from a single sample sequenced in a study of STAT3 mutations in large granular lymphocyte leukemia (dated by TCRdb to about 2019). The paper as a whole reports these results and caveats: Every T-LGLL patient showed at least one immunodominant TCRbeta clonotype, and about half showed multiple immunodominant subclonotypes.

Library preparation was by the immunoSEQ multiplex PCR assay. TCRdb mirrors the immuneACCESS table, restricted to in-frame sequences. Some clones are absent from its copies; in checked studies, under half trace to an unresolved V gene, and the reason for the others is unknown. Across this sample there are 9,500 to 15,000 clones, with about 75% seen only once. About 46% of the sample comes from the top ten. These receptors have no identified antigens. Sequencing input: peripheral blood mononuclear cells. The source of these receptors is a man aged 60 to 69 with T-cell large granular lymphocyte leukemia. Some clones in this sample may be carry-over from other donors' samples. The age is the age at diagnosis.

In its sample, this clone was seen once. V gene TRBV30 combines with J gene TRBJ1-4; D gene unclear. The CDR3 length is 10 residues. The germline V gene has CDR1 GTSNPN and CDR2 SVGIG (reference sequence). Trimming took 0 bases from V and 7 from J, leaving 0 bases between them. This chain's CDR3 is CAWSVEKLFF. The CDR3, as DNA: TGTGCCTGGAGTGTTGAAAAACTGTTTTTT.

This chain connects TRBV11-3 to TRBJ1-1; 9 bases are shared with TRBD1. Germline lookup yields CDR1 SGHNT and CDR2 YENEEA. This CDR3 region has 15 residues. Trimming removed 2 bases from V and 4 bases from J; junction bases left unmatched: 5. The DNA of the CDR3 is TGTGCCAGCAGCTTACCGGGACAGGGTATCACTGAAGCTTTCTTT. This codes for CASSLPGQGITEAFF.

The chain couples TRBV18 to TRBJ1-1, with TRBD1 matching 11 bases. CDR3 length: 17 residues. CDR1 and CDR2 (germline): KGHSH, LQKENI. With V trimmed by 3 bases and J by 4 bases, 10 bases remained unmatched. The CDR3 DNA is TGTGCCAGCTCACCCCTGGACAGGGGGCGCCTGAGCACTGAAGCTTTCTTT. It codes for CASSPLDRGRLSTEAFF.

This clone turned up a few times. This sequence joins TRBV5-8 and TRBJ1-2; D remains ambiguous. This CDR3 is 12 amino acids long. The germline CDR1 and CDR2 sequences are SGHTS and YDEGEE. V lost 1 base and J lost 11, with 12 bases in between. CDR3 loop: CASSLWNTPYTF. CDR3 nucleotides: TGTGCCAGCAGCTTGTGGAACACGCCTTACACCTTC.

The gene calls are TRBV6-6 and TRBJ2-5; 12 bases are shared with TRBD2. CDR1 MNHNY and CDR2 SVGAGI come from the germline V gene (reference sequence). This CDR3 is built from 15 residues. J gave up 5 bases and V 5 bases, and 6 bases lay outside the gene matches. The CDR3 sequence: CASSLAGGPGETQYF. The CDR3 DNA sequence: TGTGCCAGCAGTCTAGCGGGAGGGCCTGGGGAGACCCAGTACTTC.

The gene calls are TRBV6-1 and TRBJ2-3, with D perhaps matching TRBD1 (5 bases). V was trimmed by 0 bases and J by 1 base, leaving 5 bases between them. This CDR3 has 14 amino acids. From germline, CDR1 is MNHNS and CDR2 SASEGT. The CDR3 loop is CASSEAQGTDTQYF. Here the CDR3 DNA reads TGTGCCAGCAGTGAAGCACAGGGCACAGATACGCAGTATTTT.

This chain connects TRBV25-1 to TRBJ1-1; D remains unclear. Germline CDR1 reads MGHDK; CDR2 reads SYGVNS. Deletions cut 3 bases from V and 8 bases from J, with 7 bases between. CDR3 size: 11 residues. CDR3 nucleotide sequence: TGTGCCAGCAGTGAGGTTACGGAAGCTTTCTTT. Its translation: CASSEVTEAFF.

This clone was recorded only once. CDR3 region: CASSLGAVGVNTEAFF. CDR3 nucleotide sequence: TGTGCCAGCAGCTTAGGGGCAGTAGGCGTGAACACTGAAGCTTTCTTT. V usage is TRBV7-9 and J usage is TRBJ1-1; D not certain. V lost 1 base, J lost 0 bases, and 12 bases lay in between. Germline V gives CDR1 SEHNR, CDR2 FQNEAQ (reference sequence). This CDR3 spans 16 amino acids. Based on the CDR3 plus reference TRBV7-9 and TRBJ1-1, the full variable domain is DTGVSQNPRHKITKRGQNVTFRCDPISEHNRLYWYRQTLGQGPEFLTYFQNEAQLEKSRLLSDRFSAERPKGSFSTLEIQRTEQGDSAMYLCASSLGAVGVNTEAFFGQGTRLTVV.

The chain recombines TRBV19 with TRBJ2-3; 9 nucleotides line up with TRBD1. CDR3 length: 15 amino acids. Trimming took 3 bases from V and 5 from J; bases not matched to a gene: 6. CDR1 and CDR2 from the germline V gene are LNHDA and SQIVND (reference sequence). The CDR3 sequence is CASSIRTGERDTQYF. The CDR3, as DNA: TGTGCCAGTAGTATTCGGACAGGGGAGAGAGATACGCAGTATTTT.

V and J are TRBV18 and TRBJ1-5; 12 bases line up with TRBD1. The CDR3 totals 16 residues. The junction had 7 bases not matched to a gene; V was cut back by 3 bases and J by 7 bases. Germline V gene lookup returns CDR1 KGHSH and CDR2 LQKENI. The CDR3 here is CASSPSGTGGVQPQHF. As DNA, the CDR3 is TGTGCCAGCTCACCTTCCGGGACAGGGGGCGTGCAGCCCCAGCATTTT.

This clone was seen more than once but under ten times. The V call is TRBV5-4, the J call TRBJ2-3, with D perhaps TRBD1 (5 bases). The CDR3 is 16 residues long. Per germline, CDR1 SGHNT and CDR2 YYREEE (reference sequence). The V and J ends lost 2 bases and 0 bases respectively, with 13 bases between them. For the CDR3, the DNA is TGTGCCAGCAGCTTCGAGGACACCCACAGCACAGATACGCAGTATTTT. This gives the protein CASSFEDTHSTDTQYF.

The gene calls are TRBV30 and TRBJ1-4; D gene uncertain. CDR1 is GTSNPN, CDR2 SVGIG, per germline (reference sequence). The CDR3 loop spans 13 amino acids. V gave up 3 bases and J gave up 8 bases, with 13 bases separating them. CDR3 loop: CAWSPRVTEKLFF. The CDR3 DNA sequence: TGTGCCTGGAGCCCCCGGGTAACGGAAAAACTGTTTTTT.

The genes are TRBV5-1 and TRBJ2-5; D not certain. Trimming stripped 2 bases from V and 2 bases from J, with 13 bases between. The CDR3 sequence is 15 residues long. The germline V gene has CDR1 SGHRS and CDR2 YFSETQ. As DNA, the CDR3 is TGCGCCAGCAGCTTAATCGGTAGGCAGCAAGAGACCCAGTACTTC. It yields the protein CASSLIGRQQETQYF.

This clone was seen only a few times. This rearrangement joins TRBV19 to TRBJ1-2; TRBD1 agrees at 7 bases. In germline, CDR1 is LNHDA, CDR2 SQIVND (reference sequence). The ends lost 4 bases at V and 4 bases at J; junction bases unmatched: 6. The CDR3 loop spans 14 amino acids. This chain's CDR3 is CASSTQTGRYGYTF. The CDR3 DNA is TGTGCCAGTAGTACCCAGACAGGGCGCTATGGCTACACCTTC. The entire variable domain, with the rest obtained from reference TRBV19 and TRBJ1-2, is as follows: DGGITQSPKYLFRKEGQNVTLSCEQNLNHDAMYWYRQDPGQGLRLIYYSQIVNDFQKGDIAEGYSVSREKKESFPLTVTSAQKNPTAFYLCASSTQTGRYGYTFGSGTRLTVV.

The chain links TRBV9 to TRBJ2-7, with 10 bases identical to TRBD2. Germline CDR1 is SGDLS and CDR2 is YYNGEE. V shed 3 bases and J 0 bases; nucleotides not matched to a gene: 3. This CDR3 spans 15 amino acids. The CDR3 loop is CASSGTSGDSYEQYF. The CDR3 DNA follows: TGTGCCAGCAGCGGTACTAGCGGGGACTCCTACGAGCAGTACTTC.

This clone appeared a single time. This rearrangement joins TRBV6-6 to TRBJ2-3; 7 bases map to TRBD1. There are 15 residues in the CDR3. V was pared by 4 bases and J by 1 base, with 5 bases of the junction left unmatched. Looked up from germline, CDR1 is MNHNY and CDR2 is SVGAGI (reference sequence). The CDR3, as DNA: TGTGCCAGCAGTTTCGACAGGGCTCGCACAGATACGCAGTATTTT. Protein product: CASSFDRARTDTQYF.

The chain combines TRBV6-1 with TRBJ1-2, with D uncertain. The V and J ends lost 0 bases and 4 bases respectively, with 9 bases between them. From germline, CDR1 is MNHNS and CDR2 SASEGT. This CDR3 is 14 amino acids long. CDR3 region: CASSEASLGYGYTF. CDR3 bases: TGTGCCAGCAGTGAAGCGAGTCTTGGCTATGGCTACACCTTC.

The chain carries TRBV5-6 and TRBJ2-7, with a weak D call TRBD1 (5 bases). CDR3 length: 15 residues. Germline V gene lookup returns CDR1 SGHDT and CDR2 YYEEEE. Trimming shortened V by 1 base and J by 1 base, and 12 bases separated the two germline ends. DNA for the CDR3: TGTGCCAGCAGCTTGTTTGGCAGGGATTCCTACGAGCAGTACTTC. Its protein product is CASSLFGRDSYEQYF.